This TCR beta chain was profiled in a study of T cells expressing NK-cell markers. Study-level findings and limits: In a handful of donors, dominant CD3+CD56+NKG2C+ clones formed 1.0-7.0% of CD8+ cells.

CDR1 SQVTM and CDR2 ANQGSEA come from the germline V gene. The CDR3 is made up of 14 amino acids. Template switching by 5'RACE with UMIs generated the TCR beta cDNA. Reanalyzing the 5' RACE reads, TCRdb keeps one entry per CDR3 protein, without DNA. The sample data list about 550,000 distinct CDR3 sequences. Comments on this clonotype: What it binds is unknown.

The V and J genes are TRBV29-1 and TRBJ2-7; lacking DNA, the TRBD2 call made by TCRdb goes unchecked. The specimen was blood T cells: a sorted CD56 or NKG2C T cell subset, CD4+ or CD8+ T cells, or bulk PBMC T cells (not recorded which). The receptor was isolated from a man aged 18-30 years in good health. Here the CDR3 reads CSVRLAGVLYEQYF.